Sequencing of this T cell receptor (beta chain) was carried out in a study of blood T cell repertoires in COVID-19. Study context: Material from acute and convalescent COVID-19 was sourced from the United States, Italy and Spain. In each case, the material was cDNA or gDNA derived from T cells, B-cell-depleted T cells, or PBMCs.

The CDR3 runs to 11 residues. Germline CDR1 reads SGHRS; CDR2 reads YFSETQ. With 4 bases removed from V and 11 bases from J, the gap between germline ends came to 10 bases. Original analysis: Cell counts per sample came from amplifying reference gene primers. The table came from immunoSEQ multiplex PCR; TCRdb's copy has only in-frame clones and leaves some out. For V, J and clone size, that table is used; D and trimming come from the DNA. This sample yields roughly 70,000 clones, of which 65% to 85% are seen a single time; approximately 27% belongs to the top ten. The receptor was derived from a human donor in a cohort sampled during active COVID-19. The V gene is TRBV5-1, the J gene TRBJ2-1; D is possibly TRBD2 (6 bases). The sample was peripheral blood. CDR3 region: CASSAGPQQFF. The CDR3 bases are TGCGCCAGCAGCGCGGGACCACAGCAGTTCTTC.